This note documents a single TCR beta chain sequence. This clonotype was observed many times. It lacks a known antigen. No per-base quality is available; no much larger clone lies one base away. The TCR beta CDR3 regions were amplified from the RNA transcripts. For the first round of RT-PCR on the TCR CDR3, the HTBI primer set was used together with the Qiagen OneStep RT-PCR kit. A second multiplex PCR round built the libraries, followed by size selection and purification. The libraries were sequenced on an Illumina HiSeq2000 using paired-end 100 bp reads. The original methods were these. SOAPnuke was used to process the raw data, with reads discarded if the reads contained adapters or uncalled bases, had a mean Phred below 15, or lacked an exact constant-primer or identifier match. COPE v1.2.5 was used to merge the high-quality paired reads, and each unique nucleotide sequence was defined as a clonotype. Clonotypes were aligned to IMGT TRBV, TRBD and TRBJ reference segments using MiTCR v1.1. Only V-J combinations with frequency above 0.0001, covering about 99% of repertoires, were analysed. A TCS score was defined as the ratio of F50 (clonal expansion) to E x V (chaos), with BLOSUM62-based TCRdist applied between CDR3 peptides within each V-J. Welch's t-statistics and random forest reduced around 510 V-J features to 10 to 15, which were used in a naive Bayes classifier (R e1071). TCRdb itself trimmed the public reads at Q25 with fastp, ran MiXCR and retained productive beta chains. Under each unique CDR3 protein, matching rows form one entry showing the most common genes and DNA. It is TCRdb's table, rather than the study itself, that gives the V and J calls and clone size. For this sample the table gives hundreds of thousands of distinct CDR3 sequences, of which 12% to 15% were detected only once. The top ten clones comprise about a tenth of the sample.

Stable Graves' hyperthyroidism was defined as no progression to ophthalmopathy during 18 months of follow-up. The hyperthyroidism patients were between 18 and 65 years old and newly diagnosed, with a disease duration of less than 2 months. Patients with uncontrolled infections, other autoimmune diseases, pregnancy or lactation were excluded. Diagnoses were based on clinical symptoms, serum thyroxine and TRAb, thyroid ultrasound and orbital computed tomography. PBMCs were isolated from 8 to 10 ml of fresh peripheral blood by Ficoll-Paque density gradient centrifugation. Trizol reagent was used to extract total RNA, and RNA quality was then checked on an Agilent 2100 Bioanalyzer. Reading from cysteine to phenylalanine, the CDR3 counts 12 amino acids. The DNA shown is the 36-base CDR3, in frame from base 1. Trimming takes 1 base from V and 4 bases from J, and the germline ends sit 8 bases apart. Via the germline V gene (reference sequence), CDR1 is DFQATT and CDR2 SNEGSKA.

These data come from a study of T cells in Graves' hyperthyroidism and ophthalmopathy (dated by TCRdb to between 2019 and 2020). At the level of the whole study: Peripheral blood samples were taken at initial diagnosis, before any treatment was given. To identify TCR V-J signatures that set the groups apart, the researchers used a discovery cohort of 100 patients, made up of around 42 with Graves' ophthalmopathy and 55 to 65 with stable Graves' hyperthyroidism. Prospective prediction of ophthalmopathy was tested in an independent validation cohort of 18 hyperthyroidism patients and some 17 patients who later progressed to ophthalmopathy. After blood sampling, hyperthyroidism patients were treated with methimazole at a starting dose of 30 mg daily, and ophthalmopathy patients were treated with high-dose intravenous methylprednisolone. The paper reports TCR Vbeta CDR3 sequencing of over 130 peripheral blood samples: 43 ophthalmopathy, fewer than 80 hyperthyroidism and around 17 progressor patients. In roughly six Graves' hyperthyroidism patients, the study also compared T-cell repertoires from thyroid tissue with T-cell repertoires from blood. The approximately 100 discovery patients were randomly split 7:3 into training and test sets.

Findings and caveats that apply to the study as a whole: In validation, progression to ophthalmopathy was predicted by the model with more than 65% sensitivity and roughly 76% specificity, a median of around 5.9 months before onset. In cross-validation, a model built on a 13 V-J signature told ophthalmopathy apart from stable hyperthyroidism with approximately 90% sensitivity and roughly 83% specificity, and in testing the same model reached 80%/75%. Most expanded thyroid clonotypes (frequency above 0.001) were also detected in blood, a finding suggesting that blood repertoires may reflect thyroid immune responses. Sample size was not statistically predetermined, and blinding of investigators to group allocation was not performed.

This receptor chain uses TRBV20-1 and TRBJ2-7, with TRBD1 as a weak D call on 6 bases. The TCR originated in a woman aged 18 to 35 with Graves' hyperthyroidism. Sequencing was performed on blood. The DNA is TGCAGTGCTAGAGGGACAGATTACGAGCAGTACTTC. Its protein reads: CSARGTDYEQYF.